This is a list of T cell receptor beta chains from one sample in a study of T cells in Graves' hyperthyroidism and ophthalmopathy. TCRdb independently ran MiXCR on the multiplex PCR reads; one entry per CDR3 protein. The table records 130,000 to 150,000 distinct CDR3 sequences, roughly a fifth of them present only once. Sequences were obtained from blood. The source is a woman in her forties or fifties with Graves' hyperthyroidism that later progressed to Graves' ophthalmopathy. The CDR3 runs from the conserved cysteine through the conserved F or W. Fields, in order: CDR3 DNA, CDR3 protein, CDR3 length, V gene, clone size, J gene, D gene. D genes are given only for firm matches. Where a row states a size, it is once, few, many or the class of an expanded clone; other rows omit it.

DNA: TGTGCCTGGAGTGGTCCCTACAATGAGCAGTTCTTC
CDR3: CAWSGPYNEQFF
length: 12
V: TRBV30
size: many
J: TRBJ2-1
D: -

DNA: TGTGCCAGCAGCCGGTCTGTCGACGTTGAAGCTTTCTTT
CDR3: CASSRSVDVEAFF
length: 13
V: TRBV4-2
size: -
J: TRBJ1-1
D: -

DNA: TGTGCCAGCGGATTACCGGGACAGGGGGGGAACACTGAAGCTTTCTTT
CDR3: CASGLPGQGGNTEAFF
length: 16
V: TRBV28
size: -
J: TRBJ1-1
D: TRBD1

DNA: TGTGCCACCAGCAGGGACCACAGGGGTCTGAAGCCCCAGCATTTT
CDR3: CATSRDHRGLKPQHF
length: 15
V: TRBV15
size: -
J: TRBJ1-5
D: TRBD1

DNA: TGCAGTGCTACACCCGGACAGGGAGTAACTGAAGCTTTCTTT
CDR3: CSATPGQGVTEAFF
length: 14
V: TRBV20-1
size: -
J: TRBJ1-1
D: TRBD1

DNA: TGTGCCAGCAGTTCAACACTAGCGGGATACACAGATACGCAGTATTTT
CDR3: CASSSTLAGYTDTQYF
length: 16
V: TRBV27
size: many
J: TRBJ2-3
D: TRBD2

DNA: TGTGCCACCAGCAGAGGGGGCGGGAGCTCCTACGAGCAGTACTTC
CDR3: CATSRGGGSSYEQYF
length: 15
V: TRBV15
size: -
J: TRBJ2-7
D: TRBD2

DNA: TGTGCCAGCAGCCTAATGACTAGCGGGTTCTCCTACGAGCAGTACTTC
CDR3: CASSLMTSGFSYEQYF
length: 16
V: TRBV3-1
size: many
J: TRBJ2-7
D: TRBD2

DNA: TGTGCCAGCAGCCAAGATGGGACAGGTCGGAGGAACACTGAAGCTTTCTTT
CDR3: CASSQDGTGRRNTEAFF
length: 17
V: TRBV3-1
size: many
J: TRBJ1-1
D: TRBD1

DNA: TGTGCCTGGAGGGTAGGCCGGGGGATAAACACCATATATTTT
CDR3: CAWRVGRGINTIYF
length: 14
V: TRBV30
size: -
J: TRBJ1-3
D: -

DNA: TGCAGTGCTAGAGATCTGCAAGGGGTAGGCAATCAGCCCCAGCATTTT
CDR3: CSARDLQGVGNQPQHF
length: 16
V: TRBV20-1
size: few
J: TRBJ1-5
D: -

DNA: TGTGCCAGCTCAGAGGACAGGAGCTATGGCTACACCTTC
CDR3: CASSEDRSYGYTF
length: 13
V: TRBV18
size: many
J: TRBJ1-2
D: TRBD1

DNA: TGCAGTGCTAGAGACGATGGCGGGAGGGCCGCTGAGCAGTTCTTC
CDR3: CSARDDGGRAAEQFF
length: 15
V: TRBV20-1
size: many
J: TRBJ2-1
D: TRBD2

DNA: TGTGCCAGCAGCCCTCGGGACCGCCTCGACGGCTACACCTTC
CDR3: CASSPRDRLDGYTF
length: 14
V: TRBV9
size: -
J: TRBJ1-2
D: -

DNA: TGTGCCAGCAGTTTTTCCCCGGGACAGGGCTCTAATCAGCCCCAGCATTTT
CDR3: CASSFSPGQGSNQPQHF
length: 17
V: TRBV28
size: once
J: TRBJ1-5
D: TRBD1

DNA: TGTGCCAGCAGTGTGAGTAGTGTGGAAGGAAAACTGTTTTTT
CDR3: CASSVSSVEGKLFF
length: 14
V: TRBV6-1
size: many
J: TRBJ1-4
D: -

DNA: TGTGCCAGCAGCTTAACAGGGTTATACGAGCAGTACTTC
CDR3: CASSLTGLYEQYF
length: 13
V: TRBV11-2
size: few
J: TRBJ2-7
D: -

DNA: TGTGCCACCAGGAACAGGGTAGACTATGAGCAGTTCTTC
CDR3: CATRNRVDYEQFF
length: 13
V: TRBV24-1
size: -
J: TRBJ2-1
D: -

DNA: TGTGCCAGCAGCAACCTCTTGGGGACCGTTTACAATGAGCAGTTCTTC
CDR3: CASSNLLGTVYNEQFF
length: 16
V: TRBV7-2
size: -
J: TRBJ2-1
D: -

DNA: TGTGCCAGCAGCCCAGGACAGGGGGCTTATGGAGATACGCAGTATTTT
CDR3: CASSPGQGAYGDTQYF
length: 16
V: TRBV7-2
size: many
J: TRBJ2-3
D: TRBD1

DNA: TGTGCCATCACTGGACAGGGCCGTCTAGGAACCTACGAGCAGTACTTC
CDR3: CAITGQGRLGTYEQYF
length: 16
V: TRBV10-3
size: -
J: TRBJ2-7
D: TRBD1

DNA: TGTGCCAGTAGTATAGAGGGCAGGGGAGGCCGAGGAAAGCCCCAGCATTTT
CDR3: CASSIEGRGGRGKPQHF
length: 17
V: TRBV19
size: -
J: TRBJ1-5
D: -

DNA: TGTGCCAGCAGTTTAGCGGAGCTAGTCCTACACAATGAGCAGTTCTTC
CDR3: CASSLAELVLHNEQFF
length: 16
V: TRBV12-3/TRBV12-4
size: few
J: TRBJ2-1
D: -

DNA: TGTGCCAGCAGTGCGGACGGGCCTTACGAGCAGTACTTC
CDR3: CASSADGPYEQYF
length: 13
V: TRBV27
size: -
J: TRBJ2-7
D: -

DNA: TGCAGTGCTCCGGGACATTTCTCTGGAAACACCATATATTTT
CDR3: CSAPGHFSGNTIYF
length: 14
V: TRBV20-1
size: few
J: TRBJ1-3
D: -

DNA: TGTGCCACCAGCATGGGACGTAACACTGAAGCTTTCTTT
CDR3: CATSMGRNTEAFF
length: 13
V: TRBV15
size: many
J: TRBJ1-1
D: -

DNA: TGTGCCTGGAGTCGCGGGGCGAACTATGGCTACACCTTC
CDR3: CAWSRGANYGYTF
length: 13
V: TRBV30
size: -
J: TRBJ1-2
D: -

DNA: TGCAGTGCCCCCTCCGGGGGGTTTGGTAATGAGCAGTTCTTC
CDR3: CSAPSGGFGNEQFF
length: 14
V: TRBV20-1
size: -
J: TRBJ2-1
D: TRBD2

DNA: TGTGCCAGCAGGCCGACTAGCGGGAGACGTTACGAGCAGTACTTC
CDR3: CASRPTSGRRYEQYF
length: 15
V: TRBV27
size: -
J: TRBJ2-7
D: TRBD2

DNA: TGTGCCAGCAGCTCTACCGCCAGCGGTTACAATGAGCAGTTCTTC
CDR3: CASSSTASGYNEQFF
length: 15
V: TRBV7-8
size: many
J: TRBJ2-1
D: -

DNA: TGTGCCAGTAGTATGCAAGATACGCAGTATTTT
CDR3: CASSMQDTQYF
length: 11
V: TRBV19
size: -
J: TRBJ2-3
D: -

DNA: TGTGCCACCAGTGATCCCTCGACTTTTGATACGCAGTATTTT
CDR3: CATSDPSTFDTQYF
length: 14
V: TRBV24-1
size: many
J: TRBJ2-3
D: -